These T cell receptor beta chains were read from a single sample in a study of T-cell memory formation after mild COVID-19. TCRdb redid the calling of the 5' RACE reads with MiXCR, one entry per CDR3 protein. The profile shows 250,000 to 350,000 distinct CDR3 sequences, about 16% of them singletons. The sequenced sample consisted of PBMCs or a T cell subset sorted from them (not recorded which). The receptors originated from a man aged 18 to 29 who had mild COVID-19 (a few samples of this study predate the infection). Cell type and time point are not known. CDR3s include the opening cysteine and the closing phenylalanine or tryptophan. For some rows the clone size is stated as once, few or many, or as a class when expanded; others skip it.

clone_size v_call cdr3_aa
few TRBV28 CASSLPHSTMNTEAFF
few TRBV14 CASSGRFRTDTQYF
few TRBV15 CATSRAAGAIFGQYF
many TRBV12-3/TRBV12-4 CASSLQGYHYGYTF
few TRBV6-1 CASSEYGGQPQHF
many TRBV10-1 CASSETGDFPRGSYEQYF
NA TRBV5-1 CASRDGSDNSPLHF
NA TRBV10-1 CASSRDLRNTIYF
few TRBV2 CASTPRGTGELFF
many TRBV2 CASSLRQADEQYF
few TRBV12-3/TRBV12-4 CASSSLGTSNEQFF
few TRBV20-1 CSARALAGETQYF
few TRBV20-1 CSASGGGRREQFF
NA TRBV20-1 CSARGTGAEGGNQPQHF
few TRBV5-1 CASNLRTGVGNEQFF
NA TRBV19 CASSPPVSGNQPQHF
few TRBV4-3 CASSQDRGTNYGYTF
many TRBV7-2 CASSLDRNTEAFF
NA TRBV7-2 CASSQASFIGGIQYF
few TRBV15 CATSYRADTEAFF
NA TRBV28 CASSPPGQGGSWPQHF
few TRBV6-1 CASRKGTGWTDTQYF
many TRBV20-1 CSARPDRGRSYNEQFF
few TRBV4-1 CASSQGDVYEQYF
few TRBV29-1 CSGGQGETDTQYF
few TRBV5-1 CASSPLGGGSTDTQYF
NA TRBV5-6 CASSRSDRGGDTQYF
NA TRBV4-1 CASRQSQGGSPLHF
NA TRBV4-1 CASRSRGSFGTEAFF
NA TRBV7-8 CASSLVAGGDTQYF
NA TRBV28 CASTGGAGHYNEQFF
few TRBV9 CASSVPGSNYGYTF
few TRBV20-1 CSATGTGPLGEQYF
many TRBV5-1 CASSHSGRNTEAFF
NA TRBV20-1 CSATRGTSGTDTQYF
NA TRBV7-2 CASSLDFRAYNEQFF
few TRBV5-1 CASSLGPGTGDGYTF
NA TRBV11-1 CASSPGQGAETQYF
few TRBV24-1 CATREDPGQGNQPQHF
NA TRBV5-6 CASSLAILGPGELFF